The rows below give T cell receptor beta chains drawn from one sample of a study of naive and memory T cell subsets. From the UMI-ligation and nested PCR reads, TCRdb called clonotypes with MiXCR, one entry per CDR3 protein. The sample records 95,000 to 150,000 distinct CDR3 sequences, around 35% being singletons. Sample: central memory CD4+ T cells from blood. These receptors were taken from a human donor in good health. Both conserved end residues are part of each CDR3. Fields, in order: CDR3 protein, CDR3 DNA, J gene, clone size, D gene, V gene. D genes are given only for firm matches. Clone size is not always given. Where it is, it says once, few, many or a class for expanded clones.

cdr3_aa: CASSLGVVLNTEAFF; cdr3_nt: TGTGCCAGCAGCTTGGGAGTGGTGTTGAACACTGAAGCTTTCTTT; j_call: TRBJ1-1; clone_size: NA; d_call: NA; v_call: TRBV5-4
cdr3_aa: CASRLSRGRSEKLFF; cdr3_nt: TGTGCCAGCAGACTGTCACGGGGGAGGAGTGAAAAACTGTTTTTT; j_call: TRBJ1-4; clone_size: NA; d_call: NA; v_call: TRBV6-6
cdr3_aa: CSVLGGGRVVQFF; cdr3_nt: TGCAGTGTCCTGGGGGGCGGGAGAGTTGTGCAGTTCTTC; j_call: TRBJ2-1; clone_size: many; d_call: NA; v_call: TRBV20-1
cdr3_aa: CASRLGRNTEAFF; cdr3_nt: TGTGCCAGCAGGCTCGGACGAAACACTGAAGCTTTCTTT; j_call: TRBJ1-1; clone_size: NA; d_call: NA; v_call: TRBV6-2/TRBV6-3
cdr3_aa: CASSLQDNYGYTF; cdr3_nt: TGTGCCAGCAGTTTACAAGATAACTATGGCTACACCTTC; j_call: TRBJ1-2; clone_size: NA; d_call: NA; v_call: TRBV12-3/TRBV12-4
cdr3_aa: CASSSDRNTEAFF; cdr3_nt: TGTGCCAGCTCTTCGGACAGAAACACTGAAGCTTTCTTT; j_call: TRBJ1-1; clone_size: NA; d_call: NA; v_call: TRBV18
cdr3_aa: CASSDPRRGVYNEQFF; cdr3_nt: TGTGCCAGCAGCGACCCCCGGCGCGGAGTCTACAATGAGCAGTTCTTC; j_call: TRBJ2-1; clone_size: NA; d_call: NA; v_call: TRBV9
cdr3_aa: CASSNPDGTNEKLFF; cdr3_nt: TGTGCCAGTAGTAACCCCGACGGGACTAATGAAAAACTGTTTTTT; j_call: TRBJ1-4; clone_size: few; d_call: NA; v_call: TRBV19
cdr3_aa: CASRQVTDRGFGYTF; cdr3_nt: TGTGCCAGCAGACAAGTGACGGACAGGGGCTTTGGCTACACCTTC; j_call: TRBJ1-2; clone_size: few; d_call: TRBD1; v_call: TRBV11-2
cdr3_aa: CSAYLGGRAGYEQFF; cdr3_nt: TGCAGTGCTTATCTGGGCGGGAGGGCCGGGTATGAGCAGTTCTTC; j_call: TRBJ2-1; clone_size: once; d_call: TRBD2; v_call: TRBV20-1
cdr3_aa: CASSSYFRPGLAGESEQFF; cdr3_nt: TGTGCCAGCAGTTCCTACTTCCGTCCGGGACTAGCGGGAGAGAGTGAGCAGTTCTTC; j_call: TRBJ2-1; clone_size: few; d_call: TRBD2; v_call: TRBV6-2/TRBV6-3
cdr3_aa: CASKGLGAANNSPLHF; cdr3_nt: TGTGCCAGCAAGGGCTTAGGGGCGGCCAATAATTCACCCCTCCACTTT; j_call: TRBJ1-6; clone_size: NA; d_call: NA; v_call: TRBV28
cdr3_aa: CASSREIFRDRNSPLHF; cdr3_nt: TGTGCCAGCAGCAGAGAAATATTCCGGGACAGGAATTCACCCCTCCACTTT; j_call: TRBJ1-6; clone_size: NA; d_call: TRBD1; v_call: TRBV9
cdr3_aa: CASGTRRTGELFF; cdr3_nt: TGTGCCAGCGGGACTAGGAGAACCGGGGAGCTGTTTTTT; j_call: TRBJ2-2; clone_size: NA; d_call: TRBD2; v_call: TRBV28
cdr3_aa: CASSLARASGADNEQFF; cdr3_nt: TGTGCCAGCAGCTTAGCGCGGGCTAGCGGGGCCGACAATGAGCAGTTCTTC; j_call: TRBJ2-1; clone_size: NA; d_call: TRBD2; v_call: TRBV7-9
cdr3_aa: CASSSAGGSIEQFF; cdr3_nt: TGCGCCAGCAGCTCTGCGGGAGGTAGTATTGAGCAGTTCTTC; j_call: TRBJ2-1; clone_size: few; d_call: TRBD2; v_call: TRBV5-1
cdr3_aa: CSASYGGNYGYTF; cdr3_nt: TGCAGTGCTAGTTACGGGGGGAACTATGGCTACACCTTC; j_call: TRBJ1-2; clone_size: NA; d_call: NA; v_call: TRBV20-1
cdr3_aa: CASLPGGVSTDTQYF; cdr3_nt: TGTGCCAGCCTCCCGGGGGGAGTCAGCACAGATACGCAGTATTTT; j_call: TRBJ2-3; clone_size: NA; d_call: TRBD2; v_call: TRBV28
cdr3_aa: CASSLRVEHFDSYNEQFF; cdr3_nt: TGTGCCAGCAGTTTAAGAGTCGAGCATTTTGACTCCTACAATGAGCAGTTCTTC; j_call: TRBJ2-1; clone_size: many; d_call: NA; v_call: TRBV27
cdr3_aa: CASRDRGGSNEKLFF; cdr3_nt: TGTGCCAGCAGGGACAGGGGTGGGTCTAATGAAAAACTGTTTTTT; j_call: TRBJ1-4; clone_size: NA; d_call: TRBD1; v_call: TRBV6-1
cdr3_aa: CASSQDREGEAFF; cdr3_nt: TGTGCCAGCAGCCAAGACAGGGAAGGTGAAGCTTTCTTT; j_call: TRBJ1-1; clone_size: NA; d_call: NA; v_call: TRBV14
cdr3_aa: CASSEARGPDTQYF; cdr3_nt: TGTGCCAGCAGTGAAGCGCGCGGTCCAGATACGCAGTATTTT; j_call: TRBJ2-3; clone_size: NA; d_call: NA; v_call: TRBV2
cdr3_aa: CASSQEVYTEAFF; cdr3_nt: TGTGCCAGCAGCCAAGAAGTTTACACTGAAGCTTTCTTT; j_call: TRBJ1-1; clone_size: NA; d_call: NA; v_call: TRBV14